This T cell receptor beta chain was recovered during a study of CD8+CD57+ T cells in acquired aplastic anemia (dated by TCRdb to 2016 to 2018). Concerning the study at large: A mean of roughly 2.9 ug of DNA, ranging from about 0.2 to 27.4 ug, was extracted from sorted CD4+ and CD8+ cells. An average of roughly 10 million reads for CD4+ cells and under 12 million reads for CD8+ cells was obtained from healthy donor samples.

From the cysteine through the phenylalanine, the CDR3 covers 13 amino acids. Only CDR3 DNA remains: 39 bases, in frame from the first base. The V end loses 4 bases and the J end loses 7 bases, and a stretch of 11 bases separates them. The germline V gene (reference sequence) sets CDR1 to PRHDT and CDR2 to FYEKMQ. Broader findings and caveats from the paper: Roughly 30 CD8+ CDR3 sequences were shared between patients and controls but appeared highly expressed in patients and within their immunodominant clones. CD8+ Simpson's diversity did not differ significantly between patients and healthy controls (P=0.060).

This clonotype has at least ten counts. It has no known antigen specificity. No base qualities exist here, and no much larger clone lies one base off it. In this study, sorted CD4+ and CD8+ T cells from the blood of healthy subjects and of severe aplastic anemia patients had their TCR repertoires deep-sequenced. Ficoll-Paque density gradient centrifugation was used to isolate peripheral blood mononuclear cells. CD4+ and CD8+ T cells were sorted by FACS or magnetic beads before DNA extraction. Genomic DNA was used as template for profiling of TCR beta VDJ combinations and CDR3 sequences. An Illumina HiSeq 2000 was the platform used for TCR repertoire sequencing. The paper's processing steps were these. TRBV/TRBJ rearrangement plots, CDR3 size and DJ length profiles, and Simpson's diversity index were used to evaluate the repertoires. The most abundant DNA sequence in the deep sequencing data was taken as the immunodominant clone. CDR3 amino acid sequences were checked for sharing across subjects and were also compared against the VDJdb database and published repertoires. The raw public data were reprocessed by TCRdb itself: fastp quality trimming at Q25, MiXCR clonotype calling, in-frame beta chains only. Rows with a matching CDR3 protein are joined into one entry that keeps the most common DNA and genes. TCRdb, not the authors, supplied the V and J calls. This sample holds about 71,000 distinct CDR3 sequences; approximately 54% were observed only once. Around 8% of the sample comes from the top ten.

The rearrangement joined TRBV13 to TRBJ2-1, and the D gene may be TRBD2, 5 bases matching. The sequence was obtained from a human donor in good health, serving as a control. Material for sequencing was sorted CD4+, CD8+, or CD8+CD57+ T cells (not recorded which) from PBMCs. The encoded CDR3 is CASSSRLLNEQFF. Read as DNA, the sequence is TGTGCCAGCAGCTCGCGACTATTAAATGAGCAGTTCTTC.